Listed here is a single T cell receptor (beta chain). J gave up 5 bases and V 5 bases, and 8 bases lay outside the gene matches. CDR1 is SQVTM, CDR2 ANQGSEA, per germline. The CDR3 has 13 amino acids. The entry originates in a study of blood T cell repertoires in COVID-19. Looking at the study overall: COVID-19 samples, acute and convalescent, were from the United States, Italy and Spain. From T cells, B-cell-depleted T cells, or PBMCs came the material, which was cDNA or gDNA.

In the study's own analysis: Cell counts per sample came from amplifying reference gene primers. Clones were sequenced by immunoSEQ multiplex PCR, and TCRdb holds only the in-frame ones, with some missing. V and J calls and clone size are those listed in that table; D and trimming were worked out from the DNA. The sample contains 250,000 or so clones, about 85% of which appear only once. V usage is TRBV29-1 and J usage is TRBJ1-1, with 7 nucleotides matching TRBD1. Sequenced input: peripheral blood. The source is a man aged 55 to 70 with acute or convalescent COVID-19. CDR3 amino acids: CSVSGQAQTEAFF. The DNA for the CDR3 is TGCAGCGTTTCAGGACAGGCTCAAACTGAAGCTTTCTTT.